The 3 T cell receptor beta chains given below trace back to one sample, sequenced in a study of blood T cell repertoires in COVID-19. The method was immunoSEQ multiplex PCR; TCRdb's version includes in-frame clones alone and lacks a portion of them. This repertoire shows more than 200,000 clones, just over 85% found once; its top ten account for roughly 4.2%. What was sequenced was peripheral blood. Every receptor here comes from a man aged 50-60 years with acute or convalescent COVID-19.

This clone was seen a single time. This chain uses TRBV19 with TRBJ1-6; possible D gene TRBD1, 6 bases. Looked up from germline, CDR1 is LNHDA and CDR2 is SQIVND (reference sequence). V lost 6 bases and J 13 bases, leaving 22 bases between the germline ends. This CDR3 region has 15 residues. CDR3 in amino acids: CASRDSRGVFSPLHF. CDR3 sequence (DNA): TGTGCCAGTAGGGACAGCCGGGGTGTTTTCTCCCCCCTCCACTTT.

This clone has more than one count but fewer than ten. This sequence joins TRBV15 and TRBJ1-5; no firm D call. V was clipped by 1 base and J by 0 bases, with 7 bases between them. The CDR3 has 15 residues. The germline CDR1 and CDR2 sequences are LNHNV and YYDKDF (reference sequence). The CDR3 loop is CATSRGHASNQPQHF. In DNA form, the CDR3 reads TGTGCCACCAGCAGAGGACACGCTAGCAATCAGCCCCAGCATTTT.

The genes are TRBV10-2 and TRBJ2-2, with TRBD2 as a possible D gene (6 bases). CDR3 length: 17 amino acids. V was cut by 0 bases and J by 1 base, with 12 bases left in between. Per the germline V gene, CDR1 is WSHSY and CDR2 is SAAADI. The CDR3 region is CASSESVGGLNTGELFF. CDR3 nucleotide sequence: TGCGCCAGCAGTGAGTCGGTTGGGGGGTTGAACACCGGGGAGCTGTTTTTT.